Following are 24 T cell receptor beta chains from one sample sequenced in a study of CD8 T cells in Susac syndrome. The RNA, about 0.45 to 1 ug, was put through reverse transcription using random hexamers. TCRdb ran MiXCR on the immunoSEQ multiplex PCR reads and lists one entry per CDR3 protein. The profile shows more than 80,000 distinct CDR3 sequences, roughly 94% of them singletons. Material for sequencing was CD8+ T cells from PBMCs. These receptors were taken from a human donor with Susac syndrome.

The chain combines TRBV13 with TRBJ2-7, with 7 bases identical to TRBD1. J was trimmed by 4 bases and V by 8 bases; bases with no gene match: 8. The CDR3 contains 13 residues. Looked up from germline, CDR1 is PRHDT and CDR2 is FYEKMQ (reference sequence). Here the CDR3 reads CASSGRGKYEQYF. The CDR3 region has the DNA TGTGCCAGCTCGGGCAGGGGGAAATACGAGCAGTACTTC. Variable domain in full (rest from reference TRBV13 and TRBJ2-7): AAGVIQSPRHLIKEKRETATLKCYPIPRHDTVYWYQQGPGQDPQFLISFYEKMQSDKGSIPDRFSAQQFSDYHSELNMSSLELGDSALYFCASSGRGKYEQYFGPGTRLTVT.

The genes are TRBV5-1 and TRBJ2-6, with a possible D match to TRBD1 (6 bases). V lost 4 bases, J lost 4 bases, and 15 bases lay in between. Germline CDR1 reads SGHRS; CDR2 reads YFSETQ. The CDR3 loop spans 16 amino acids. As DNA, the CDR3 is TGCGCCAGCAGCAGCAAACAGGGATCGGGGGCCAACGTCCTGACTTTC. Its protein is CASSSKQGSGANVLTF. Complete variable domain (other parts from reference TRBV5-1 and TRBJ2-6): KAGVTQTPRYLIKTRGQQVTLSCSPISGHRSVSWYQQTPGQGLQFLFEYFSETQRNKGNFPGRFSGRQFSNSRSEMNVSTLELGDSALYLCASSSKQGSGANVLTFGAGSRLTVL.

The V gene is TRBV20-1, the J gene TRBJ2-7, with D perhaps TRBD1 or TRBD2 (6 bases each). Germline V CDR1 and CDR2: DFQATT, SNEGSKA (reference sequence). V lost 0 bases and J lost 0, with 21 bases in between. The CDR3 loop spans 18 amino acids. CDR3 DNA sequence: TGCAGTGCTAGAGATCTAGGGGGGTCGGGACATACCTCCTACGAGCAGTACTTC. Its protein is CSARDLGGSGHTSYEQYF.

The rearrangement uses TRBV25-1 and TRBJ1-6; D is unclear. The germline V gene encodes CDR1 MGHDK and CDR2 SYGVNS. V was trimmed by 2 bases and J by 7 bases, leaving 3 bases between them. The CDR3 has 12 amino acids. Here the CDR3 DNA reads TGTGCCAGCAGTGAAGAGAATTCACCCCTCCACTTT. Residues: CASSEENSPLHF.

V is TRBV20-1 and J is TRBJ2-7; TRBD1 might be the D (6 bases). Per the germline V gene, CDR1 is DFQATT and CDR2 is SNEGSKA (reference sequence). The CDR3 is 14 residues long. With 3 bases removed from V and 3 bases from J, the gap between germline ends came to 15 bases. CDR3 nucleotides: TGCAGTGCTAGCAAAACCGGGACATACTACGAGCAGTACTTC. It yields the protein CSASKTGTYYEQYF.

This chain uses TRBV23-1 with TRBJ2-7, with unresolved D. TRBV23-1 is assigned to the ORF class and has an uncertain function. The CDR3 sequence is 10 residues long. The CDR3 DNA reads TGCGTCAGAAACCTCTACGAGCAGTACTTC. It encodes CVRNLYEQYF.

The chain is built from TRBV9 and TRBJ1-5; no reliable D call. The CDR3 consists of 15 residues. The germline V gene encodes CDR1 SGDLS and CDR2 YYNGEE. The V and J ends lost 5 bases and 0 bases respectively, with 12 bases between them. In DNA, the CDR3 is TGTGCCAGCAGTCCTGGAAGGTTTAGCAATCAGCCCCAGCATTTT. Protein product: CASSPGRFSNQPQHF.

This rearrangement joins TRBV7-8 to TRBJ1-2; 8 bases are a match to TRBD1. CDR3 length: 15 residues. CDR1 is SGHVS and CDR2 is FQNEAQ in the germline V gene. V lost 6 bases, J lost 8 bases, and 14 bases stayed unmatched. CDR3: CASSFRDRPSSGYTF. The CDR3 nucleotides are TGTGCCAGCAGTTTTCGGGACAGGCCCTCCTCGGGCTACACCTTC.

A few counts support this clonotype. The chain's CDR3 is CASTRQGQETQYF. The CDR3 DNA reads TGTGCCAGCACCCGACAGGGACAAGAGACCCAGTACTTC. J is TRBJ2-5 and V is TRBV6-1; TRBD1 matches 7 bases. This CDR3 contains 13 residues. The germline V gene encodes CDR1 MNHNS and CDR2 SASEGT. V dropped 7 bases and J dropped 2; count of bases not matched to a gene: 4.

V usage is TRBV7-9 and J usage is TRBJ2-7, with unresolved D. The CDR3 is 13 residues long. Trimming cost V 7 bases and J 6 bases, with 16 bases left between them. Germline V gene lookup returns CDR1 SEHNR and CDR2 FQNEAQ (reference sequence). The CDR3 spells CASTLIEPLEQYF. Written as DNA, the CDR3 is TGTGCCAGCACCCTCATAGAACCCCTCGAGCAGTACTTC.

This sequence joins TRBV13 and TRBJ2-7; a weak D match, TRBD1 (6 bases). The CDR3 consists of 13 residues. Germline-derived CDR1 and CDR2 are PRHDT and FYEKMQ (reference sequence). V lost 5 bases and J lost 0, with 8 bases in between. The CDR3 coding sequence is TGTGCCAGCAGCAGGGGGAACTCCTACGAGCAGTACTTC. Amino acid sequence: CASSRGNSYEQYF.

This chain connects TRBV7-8 to TRBJ2-2; D is possibly TRBD2 (5 bases). CDR3 size: 14 residues. Germline-derived CDR1 and CDR2 are SGHVS and FQNEAQ. Trimming cost V 1 base and J 6 bases, with 9 bases left between them. CDR3 sequence reads: CASSLGSGSGELFF. The CDR3 DNA reads TGTGCCAGCAGCTTAGGGAGCGGCTCCGGGGAGCTGTTTTTT.

The chain is built from TRBV27 and TRBJ2-7, with 13 bases aligning to TRBD2. V lost 8 bases, J lost 3 bases, and 4 bases stayed unmatched. Germline CDR1 MNHEY, CDR2 SMNVEV (reference sequence). CDR3 length: 14 amino acids. The CDR3 DNA is TGTGCCAGCGGAACTAGCGGGGGGGACTACGAGCAGTACTTC. Protein: CASGTSGGDYEQYF.

The chain is built from TRBV27 and TRBJ2-2; perhaps TRBD1 as D (6 bases). Germline V gene lookup returns CDR1 MNHEY and CDR2 SMNVEV (reference sequence). With 6 bases removed from V and 5 bases from J, the gap between germline ends came to 10 bases. This CDR3 region has 13 residues. CDR3 nucleotides: TGTGCCAGCAGCTACAGGGAGACCGGGGAGCTGTTTTTT. The encoded protein is CASSYRETGELFF.

The chain is built from TRBV20-1 and TRBJ2-5, with TRBD1 identical over 8 bases. V gave up 6 bases and J gave up 4 bases; unmatched junction bases: 4. Germline-derived CDR1 and CDR2 are DFQATT and SNEGSKA (reference sequence). The CDR3 extends over 12 amino acids. The CDR3 protein is CSAPTGGETQYF. The CDR3 DNA reads as TGCAGTGCCCCTACAGGGGGAGAGACCCAGTACTTC.

The CDR3 loop is CASSLEDTQYF. The CDR3 nucleotides are TGTGCCAGCAGCTTGGAGGATACGCAGTATTTT. J is TRBJ2-3 and V is TRBV5-6; no definite D call. CDR1 is SGHDT, CDR2 YYEEEE, per germline. The CDR3 sequence is 11 residues long. Trimming cost V 0 bases and J 6 bases, with 2 bases left between them.

The CDR3 region is CASRLGIETEAFF. CDR3 DNA sequence: TGTGCCAGCAGACTGGGAATTGAGACTGAAGCTTTCTTT. The chain carries TRBV2 and TRBJ1-1, with D uncertain. The CDR3 sequence is 13 residues long. V lost 6 bases and J 5 bases, leaving 13 bases between the germline ends. Per germline, CDR1 SNHLY and CDR2 FYNNEI.

This chain uses TRBV5-1 with TRBJ2-1, with 11 positions matching TRBD2. CDR1 SGHRS and CDR2 YFSETQ come from the germline V gene. With V trimmed by 2 bases and J by 7 bases, 8 bases remained unmatched. This CDR3 contains 16 residues. The CDR3 loop reads CASSLASGGYRNEQFF. The CDR3 coding sequence is TGCGCCAGCAGCTTAGCTAGCGGGGGGTATAGGAATGAGCAGTTCTTC.

The chain links TRBV10-3 to TRBJ2-2; no definite D call. The V gene lost 6 bases and the J gene lost 2 bases, with 10 bases spanning the gap. Looked up from germline, CDR1 is ENHRY and CDR2 is SYGVKD. The CDR3 is 14 residues long. CDR3 DNA: TGTGCCATCAGCGTCGACATCAACACCGGGGAGCTGTTTTTT. Translated, it gives CAISVDINTGELFF.

The CDR3 DNA reads as TGTGCCAGCACAGCGGGGGGGCTTGAGACCCAGTACTTC. Translated, it gives CASTAGGLETQYF. The chain is built from TRBV25-1 and TRBJ2-5, with TRBD2 identical over 10 bases. This CDR3 comprises 13 residues. Trimming took 7 bases from V and 5 from J; bases not matched to a gene: 4. Germline V gene sequence: CDR1 MGHDK, CDR2 SYGVNS.

The CDR3 nucleotides read TGCAGTGCCCCCAGTCCCACAGGGCTGAACACTGAAGCTTTCTTT. Amino acids: CSAPSPTGLNTEAFF. The chain is built from TRBV20-1 and TRBJ1-1; tentatively, D is TRBD1 (6 bases). Per germline, CDR1 DFQATT and CDR2 SNEGSKA (reference sequence). CDR3 length: 15 residues. Trimming cost V 6 bases and J 0 bases, with 17 bases left between them.

The chain has TRBV12-3 or TRBV12-4 and TRBJ1-2; D gene ambiguous. CDR3 length: 17 amino acids. V lost 5 bases to trimming and J lost 0 bases, with 19 bases between them. This CDR3 reads CASSLVPTPRANYGYTF. The DNA of the CDR3 is TGTGCCAGCAGTCTCGTTCCCACCCCGAGGGCTAACTATGGCTACACCTTC.

CDR3 bases: TGCAGTGCTAGAGATACCCCTGGGGTGGACGAGCAGTACTTC. Translated: CSARDTPGVDEQYF. This chain connects TRBV20-1 to TRBJ2-7; D unresolved. Germline CDR1 reads DFQATT; CDR2 reads SNEGSKA (reference sequence). V was clipped by 0 bases and J by 5 bases, with 14 bases between them. The CDR3 covers 14 residues.

The CDR3 sequence is CASSSRERTDTQYF. As DNA, the CDR3 is TGTGCCAGCAGCTCCAGGGAGCGAACAGATACGCAGTATTTT. The chain is built from TRBV7-9 and TRBJ2-3, with D perhaps assigned TRBD1 or TRBD2 (5 bases each). V was clipped by 4 bases and J by 3 bases, with 11 bases between them. The CDR3 contains 14 residues. Germline V gene data show CDR1 as SEHNR and CDR2 as FQNEAQ (reference sequence).